Presented here are 31 T cell receptor beta chains from one specimen sequenced in a study of blood T cell repertoires in COVID-19. Sequencing was performed with immunoSEQ multiplex PCR; in TCRdb, only in-frame clones are kept and a portion is missing. The top ten clones hold approximately 6.7% of a sample with 180,000 or so clones, approximately 91% of them seen once. The specimen sequenced was peripheral blood. These receptors were taken from a man aged 35-49 years with acute or convalescent COVID-19.

The chain links TRBV5-4 to TRBJ1-6; D is unclear. The CDR3 length is 14 residues. Germline CDR1 and CDR2: SGHNT and YYREEE (reference sequence). V lost 0 bases and J 8 bases, leaving 9 bases between the germline ends. CDR3 in DNA: TGTGCCAGCAGCTTGGTTTGGGCCGATTCACCCCTCCACTTT. It specifies CASSLVWADSPLHF.

A note on this clone: This sample also contains other DNA sequences that code for the same CDR3. V gene TRBV2 combines with J gene TRBJ2-5; 10 bases map to TRBD1. The germline gives CDR1 SNHLY, CDR2 FYNNEI. The CDR3 extends over 15 amino acids. V lost 4 bases to trimming and J lost 1 base; unmatched junction nucleotides: 3. The CDR3 spells CASSGDRGRQETQYF. The CDR3 nucleotides read TGTGCCAGCAGTGGAGACAGGGGGCGCCAAGAGACCCAGTACTTC.

This clone was observed a single time. The V and J genes are TRBV10-3 and TRBJ2-7, with 7 positions matching TRBD1. CDR1 and CDR2 (germline): ENHRY, SYGVKD. The V gene end was trimmed by 4 bases and the J gene end by 2 bases; junction bases not matched to a gene: 8. The CDR3 sequence is 15 residues long. CDR3 coding DNA: TGTGCCATCAGTGGTGGGACAGACATACCCTACGAGCAGTACTTC. Amino acids: CAISGGTDIPYEQYF.

This sequence joins TRBV4-2 and TRBJ1-2; perhaps TRBD1 as D (6 bases). Germline CDR1 and CDR2: LGHNA and YNFKEQ. The V end lost 0 bases, the J end lost 2 bases, and 19 bases lay between the germline ends. The CDR3 spans 18 residues. The CDR3 spells CASSQDLVGGLWNYGYTF. The CDR3 DNA reads TGTGCCAGCAGCCAAGATCTGGTAGGGGGTCTTTGGAACTATGGCTACACCTTC.

The gene calls are TRBV6-2 or TRBV6-3 and TRBJ2-1; D perhaps matches TRBD1 (5 bases). The V end lost 6 bases, the J end lost 6 bases, and 15 bases lay between the germline ends. The CDR3 spans 14 residues. Germline V lookup: CDR1 MNHEY, CDR2 SVGEGT. Written as DNA, the CDR3 is TGTGCCAGCAGCTCACGCCAGGGAAGCAATGAGCAGTTCTTC. Translated: CASSSRQGSNEQFF.

The rearrangement uses TRBV27 and TRBJ2-7; possibly TRBD1 for D (5 bases). The CDR3 length is 15 residues. Deletions cut 4 bases from V and 1 base from J, with 14 bases between. CDR1 is MNHEY, CDR2 SMNVEV, per germline (reference sequence). This CDR3 is CASSSPGAASYEQYF. CDR3 bases: TGTGCCAGCAGTTCGCCTGGGGCTGCGTCCTACGAGCAGTACTTC.

The CDR3, as DNA: TGTGCCAGCAGCTTTGCGCCTGGGGCTCAAGAGACCCAGTACTTC. Its translation: CASSFAPGAQETQYF. The chain recombines TRBV7-7 with TRBJ2-5; D is possibly TRBD1 (5 bases). CDR1 is SSHAT and CDR2 is FNYEAQ in the germline V gene (reference sequence). The CDR3 has 15 amino acids. V was shortened by 3 bases and J by 2 bases, with 13 bases between the two germline ends. Drawing the rest from reference TRBV7-7 and TRBJ2-5, the complete variable domain is GAGVSQSPRYKVTKRGQDVTLRCDPISSHATLYWYQQALGQGPEFLTYFNYEAQPDKSGLPSDRFSAERPEGSISTLTIQRTEQRDSAMYRCASSFAPGAQETQYFGPGTRLLVL.

This clone is a singleton in its sample. The rearrangement joins TRBV4-2 to TRBJ1-2; a weak D match, TRBD1 (5 bases). The CDR3 is made up of 16 amino acids. CDR1 is LGHNA, CDR2 YNFKEQ, per germline. V lost 0 bases and J lost 4, with 15 bases in between. The CDR3 coding sequence is TGTGCCAGCAGCCAAGATTCGGGGGTCGAAGGCTATGGCTACACCTTC. Its protein is CASSQDSGVEGYGYTF.

The gene calls are TRBV29-1 and TRBJ2-5, with 10 bases identical to TRBD1. The CDR3 runs 13 residues. Per germline, CDR1 SQVTM and CDR2 ANQGSEA. V gave up 7 bases and J gave up 5 bases; unmatched junction bases: 7. The CDR3, as DNA: TGCAGCGCCTGGACAGGGGGATCGGAGACCCAGTACTTC. It encodes CSAWTGGSETQYF.

The rearrangement uses TRBV5-1 and TRBJ1-2, with TRBD1 identical over 8 bases. CDR1 and CDR2 from the germline V gene are SGHRS and YFSETQ. Trimming cost V 4 bases and J 5 bases; bases outside gene matches: 13. The CDR3 has 16 amino acids. The CDR3 protein is CASSVDRVKAGYGYTF. CDR3 bases: TGCGCCAGCAGCGTGGACAGGGTGAAAGCGGGGTATGGCTACACCTTC.

The sample holds one count of this clone. V usage is TRBV30 and J usage is TRBJ1-2; TRBD1 might be the D (6 bases). CDR3 size: 13 residues. Looked up from germline, CDR1 is GTSNPN and CDR2 is SVGIG (reference sequence). The V and J ends lost 0 bases and 8 bases respectively, with 13 bases between them. This CDR3 is CAWSVLGAGGYTF. DNA of the CDR3: TGTGCCTGGAGTGTATTGGGGGCAGGCGGCTACACCTTC.

This chain connects TRBV13 to TRBJ1-3; D is unresolved. Germline V CDR1 and CDR2: PRHDT, FYEKMQ (reference sequence). Between the trimmed V and J ends, which lost 3 bases and 2 bases, there was a span of 11 bases. The CDR3 length is 15 residues. The CDR3 region has the DNA TGTGCCAGCAGCTTGCGGGAAAGCCCTGGAAACACCATATATTTT. It specifies CASSLRESPGNTIYF. Together with reference TRBV13 and TRBJ1-3, the CDR3 gives the full variable domain: AAGVIQSPRHLIKEKRETATLKCYPIPRHDTVYWYQQGPGQDPQFLISFYEKMQSDKGSIPDRFSAQQFSDYHSELNMSSLELGDSALYFCASSLRESPGNTIYFGEGSWLTVV.

This clone has a single count. The chain joins TRBV3-1 (or the pseudogene TRBV3-2) to TRBJ2-3; TRBD2 matches at 8 bases. The CDR3 is made up of 15 amino acids. CDR1 and CDR2 (germline): LGHDT, YNNKEL (reference sequence). J gave up 5 bases and V 5 bases, and 9 bases lay outside the gene matches. CDR3 bases: TGTGCCAGCAGCGCAAACGCGGGGGGCAGAGATACGCAGTATTTT. Translated, it gives CASSANAGGRDTQYF.

This sequence joins TRBV5-1 and TRBJ2-2, with TRBD1 identical over 11 bases. The length of the CDR3 is 16 residues. V lost 4 bases to trimming and J lost 8 bases; unmatched junction nucleotides: 10. Germline V lookup: CDR1 SGHRS, CDR2 YFSETQ. The CDR3 here is CASSLRTGGASGELFF. DNA for the CDR3: TGCGCCAGCAGCCTCCGGACAGGGGGCGCGTCTGGGGAGCTGTTTTTT. Using reference TRBV5-1 and TRBJ2-2 for the parts outside the CDR3, the full variable domain is KAGVTQTPRYLIKTRGQQVTLSCSPISGHRSVSWYQQTPGQGLQFLFEYFSETQRNKGNFPGRFSGRQFSNSRSEMNVSTLELGDSALYLCASSLRTGGASGELFFGEGSRLTVL.

In this sample, this clone turned up once. The rearrangement uses TRBV5-6 and TRBJ1-5; the match to TRBD1 covers 9 bases. CDR3 size: 17 residues. Per germline, CDR1 SGHDT and CDR2 YYEEEE. V lost 1 base, J lost 5 bases, and 10 bases stayed unmatched. CDR3 sequence (DNA): TGTGCCAGCAGCTTGCGCGGGGACAGGGTAGAGTATCAGCCCCAGCATTTT. It codes for CASSLRGDRVEYQPQHF.

J is TRBJ2-7 and V is TRBV6-2 or TRBV6-3; D may be TRBD1 (5 bases). This CDR3 comprises 16 residues. Germline loops: CDR1 MNHEY, CDR2 SVGEGT. Trimming removed 2 bases at V and 3 bases at J, with 17 bases between. CDR3 sequence reads: CASSYRQVGENYEQYF. The CDR3 region has the DNA TGTGCCAGCAGTTACCGTCAGGTAGGGGAAAACTACGAGCAGTACTTC.

V usage is TRBV5-4 and J usage is TRBJ2-5; possible D gene TRBD2, 7 bases. The V gene's germline CDR1 is SGHNT and CDR2 YYREEE (reference sequence). The CDR3 loop spans 16 amino acids. Trimming took off 2 bases at V and 4 bases at J, with 18 bases between the two ends. In nucleotides, the CDR3 is TGTGCCAGCAGCTTCGTCCGGGGGGCCGTCGTAGAGACCCAGTACTTC. This gives the protein CASSFVRGAVVETQYF.

Here the CDR3 DNA reads TGTGCCAGCTCAGCCAACACAGGCTACCAAGAGACCCAGTACTTC. Translation gives CASSANTGYQETQYF. J is TRBJ2-5 and V is TRBV18; a weak D match, TRBD1 (5 bases). V was trimmed by 5 bases and J by 0 bases, leaving 13 bases between them. CDR3 length: 15 residues. Germline values: CDR1 KGHSH, CDR2 LQKENI. The variable domain in full, completed from reference TRBV18 and TRBJ2-5, reads NAGVMQNPRHLVRRRGQEARLRCSPMKGHSHVYWYRQLPEEGLKFMVYLQKENIIDESGMPKERFSAEFPKEGPSILRIQQVVRGDSAAYFCASSANTGYQETQYFGPGTRLLVL.

The chain carries TRBV6-2 or TRBV6-3 and TRBJ1-5; TRBD1 might be the D (6 bases). V was cut by 4 bases and J by 7 bases, with 14 bases left in between. Germline V gene sequence: CDR1 MNHEY, CDR2 SVGEGT. The CDR3 contains 14 residues. For the CDR3, the DNA is TGTGCCAGCAGTTCGACCAGGGGAACGCAGCCCCAGCATTTT. This gives the protein CASSSTRGTQPQHF.

The table lists this clone with a count of one. V and J are TRBV27 and TRBJ1-1, with D tentatively TRBD1 (6 bases). The V end was cut by 5 bases, the J end by 7 bases, with 14 bases between. CDR3 length: 13 residues. CDR1 and CDR2 from the germline V gene are MNHEY and SMNVEV (reference sequence). CDR3 in DNA: TGTGCCAGCAGTCATACAGGGTCCCATGAAGCTTTCTTT. Amino acid sequence: CASSHTGSHEAFF.

This chain connects TRBV5-5 to TRBJ2-2; a weak D match, TRBD1 (6 bases). This CDR3 comprises 16 residues. Germline assignment: CDR1 SGHKS and CDR2 YYEKEE (reference sequence). Deletions cut 0 bases from V and 7 bases from J, with 16 bases between. CDR3 in amino acids: CASSLEIWGRGGELFF. CDR3 nucleotide sequence: TGTGCCAGCAGCTTGGAGATCTGGGGGCGTGGCGGGGAGCTGTTTTTT.

V gene TRBV6-5 combines with J gene TRBJ2-7; 8 bases match TRBD1. With 6 bases clipped from V and 0 bases from J, the junction kept 7 bases outside the gene matches. This CDR3 has 15 amino acids. The V gene's germline CDR1 is MNHEY and CDR2 SVGAGI. CDR3 sequence reads: CASSWRQGTSYEQYF. In DNA form, the CDR3 reads TGTGCCAGCAGCTGGAGACAGGGGACCTCCTACGAGCAGTACTTC.

V and J are TRBV7-2 and TRBJ2-7, with a weak D call TRBD1 (5 bases). The CDR3 has 15 residues. V was pared by 1 base and J by 0 bases, with 10 bases between. Looked up from germline, CDR1 is SGHTA and CDR2 is FQGNSA. CDR3 in amino acids: CASSLGQSSSYEQYF. CDR3 nucleotide sequence: TGTGCCAGCAGCTTAGGACAGTCAAGCTCCTACGAGCAGTACTTC.

This clone was seen only a few times. V is TRBV11-2 and J is TRBJ1-4; D remains ambiguous. The CDR3 spans 13 residues. Per the germline V gene, CDR1 is SGHAT and CDR2 is FQNNGV. Trimming shortened V by 5 bases and J by 6 bases, and 10 bases separated the two germline ends. DNA of the CDR3: TGTGCCAGCAGCCTGGCAGGATATGAAAAACTGTTTTTT. Translating gives CASSLAGYEKLFF.

The chain employs TRBV3-1 (or the pseudogene TRBV3-2) and TRBJ2-1, with D uncertain. The germline gives CDR1 LGHDT, CDR2 YNNKEL (reference sequence). The length of the CDR3 is 13 residues. V shed 1 base and J shed 7 bases, with 8 bases lying between them. CDR3: CASSQVRDNEQFF. For the CDR3, the DNA is TGTGCCAGCAGCCAAGTACGCGATAATGAGCAGTTCTTC.

The chain carries TRBV6-2 or TRBV6-3 and TRBJ1-3; D unclear. V dropped 4 bases and J dropped 1 base, with 8 bases sitting between them. Germline V lookup: CDR1 MNHEY, CDR2 SVGEGT. The CDR3 totals 14 residues. CDR3 protein: CASSSRPSGNTIYF. The CDR3 DNA sequence: TGTGCCAGCAGTTCGAGGCCATCTGGAAACACCATATATTTT.

This clone was recorded once. The J gene is TRBJ1-3, the V gene TRBV7-2, with D unresolved. Trimming removed 1 base from V and 6 bases from J, with 10 bases in between. Germline V gene data show CDR1 as SGHTA and CDR2 as FQGNSA. This CDR3 spans 14 amino acids. The CDR3 reads CASSLGRQTNTIYF. The CDR3 DNA reads TGTGCCAGCAGCTTAGGGCGGCAGACAAACACCATATATTTT.

CDR3: CASSSPVTGFYTEAFF. The CDR3 DNA reads as TGTGCCAGCAGTTCTCCAGTAACAGGGTTCTACACTGAAGCTTTCTTT. V and J are TRBV28 and TRBJ1-1, with D possibly being TRBD1 (6 bases). This CDR3 has 16 residues. The germline V gene has CDR1 MDHEN and CDR2 SYDVKM. Trimming removed 4 bases from V and 3 bases from J, with 18 bases in between.

The genes are TRBV6-6 and TRBJ2-7, with D possibly TRBD1 on 6 matching bases. The CDR3 runs to 14 residues. Germline V gene sequence: CDR1 MNHNY, CDR2 SVGAGI (reference sequence). Trimming pared 6 bases from V and 3 bases from J, leaving 15 bases between. CDR3 nucleotide sequence: TGTGCCAGCAGACCCGAGGGGGTATTCTACGAGCAGTACTTC. It encodes CASRPEGVFYEQYF.

This rearrangement joins TRBV7-9 to TRBJ2-7; maybe TRBD1 (5 bases). In germline, CDR1 is SEHNR, CDR2 FQNEAQ (reference sequence). V lost 2 bases to trimming and J lost 5 bases, with 7 bases between them. This CDR3 spans 12 amino acids. CDR3 protein: CASSLQGNEQYF. Written as DNA, the CDR3 is TGTGCCAGCAGCTTACAGGGTAACGAGCAGTACTTC. Full variable domain (missing parts from reference TRBV7-9 and TRBJ2-7): DTGVSQNPRHKITKRGQNVTFRCDPISEHNRLYWYRQTLGQGPEFLTYFQNEAQLEKSRLLSDRFSAERPKGSFSTLEIQRTEQGDSAMYLCASSLQGNEQYFGPGTRLTVT.

The chain carries TRBV5-8 and TRBJ2-7; 11 nucleotides agree with TRBD2. Germline lookup yields CDR1 SGHTS and CDR2 YDEGEE. This CDR3 has 15 residues. With 1 base clipped from V and 5 bases from J, the junction kept 5 bases outside the gene matches. The CDR3 DNA is TGTGCCAGCAGCTTGACTAGCGGGGGTTTCGACGAGCAGTACTTC. Amino acid sequence: CASSLTSGGFDEQYF.